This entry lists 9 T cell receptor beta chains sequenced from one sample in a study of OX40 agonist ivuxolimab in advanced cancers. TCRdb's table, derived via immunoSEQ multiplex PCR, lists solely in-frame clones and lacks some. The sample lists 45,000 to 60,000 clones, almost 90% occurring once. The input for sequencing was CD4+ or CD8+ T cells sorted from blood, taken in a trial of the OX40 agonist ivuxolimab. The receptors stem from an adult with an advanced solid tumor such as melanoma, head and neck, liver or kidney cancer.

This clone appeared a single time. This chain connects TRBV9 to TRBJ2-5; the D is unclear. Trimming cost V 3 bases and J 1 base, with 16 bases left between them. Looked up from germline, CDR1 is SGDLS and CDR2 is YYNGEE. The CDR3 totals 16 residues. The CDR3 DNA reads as TGTGCCAGCAGCGAGCGCCTGGGTGGGATCCAAGAGACCCAGTACTTC. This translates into CASSERLGGIQETQYF.

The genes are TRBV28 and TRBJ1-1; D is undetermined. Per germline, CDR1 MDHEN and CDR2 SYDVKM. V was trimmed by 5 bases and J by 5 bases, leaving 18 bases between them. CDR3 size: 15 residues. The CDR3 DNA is TGTGCCAGCAGTCCCATCCTTAGGCTTTGGACTGAAGCTTTCTTT. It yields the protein CASSPILRLWTEAFF.

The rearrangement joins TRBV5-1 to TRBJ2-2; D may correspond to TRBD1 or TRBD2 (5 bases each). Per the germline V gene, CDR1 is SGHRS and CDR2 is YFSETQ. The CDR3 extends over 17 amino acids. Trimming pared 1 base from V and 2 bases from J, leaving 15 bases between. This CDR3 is CASSLNPGGPNTGELFF. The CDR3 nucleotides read TGCGCCAGCAGCTTGAATCCTGGGGGACCCAACACCGGGGAGCTGTTTTTT.

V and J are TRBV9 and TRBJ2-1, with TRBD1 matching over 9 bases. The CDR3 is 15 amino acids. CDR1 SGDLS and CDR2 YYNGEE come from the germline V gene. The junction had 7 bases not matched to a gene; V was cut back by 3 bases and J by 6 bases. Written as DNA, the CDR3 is TGTGCCAGCAGCGCCCAAAGGGACAGGGTCAATGAGCAGTTCTTC. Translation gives CASSAQRDRVNEQFF. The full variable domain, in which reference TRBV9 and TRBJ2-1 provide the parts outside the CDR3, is DSGVTQTPKHLITATGQRVTLRCSPRSGDLSVYWYQQSLDQGLQFLIQYYNGEERAKGNILERFSAQQFPDLHSELNLSSLELGDSALYFCASSAQRDRVNEQFFGPGTRLTVL.

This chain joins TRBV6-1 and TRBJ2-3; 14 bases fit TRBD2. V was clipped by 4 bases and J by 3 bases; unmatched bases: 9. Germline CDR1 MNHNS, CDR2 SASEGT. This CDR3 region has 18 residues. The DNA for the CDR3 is TGTGCCAGCAGTGCCGGGACTAGCGGGAGTAGGTTGACAGATACGCAGTATTTT. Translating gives CASSAGTSGSRLTDTQYF.

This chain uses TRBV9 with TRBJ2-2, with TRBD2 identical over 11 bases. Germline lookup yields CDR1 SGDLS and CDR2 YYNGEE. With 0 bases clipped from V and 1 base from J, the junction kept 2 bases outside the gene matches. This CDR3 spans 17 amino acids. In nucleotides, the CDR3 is TGTGCCAGCAGCGTAGGGCTAGCGGGGGGGAACACCGGGGAGCTGTTTTTT. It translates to CASSVGLAGGNTGELFF. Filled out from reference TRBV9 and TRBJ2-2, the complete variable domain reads DSGVTQTPKHLITATGQRVTLRCSPRSGDLSVYWYQQSLDQGLQFLIQYYNGEERAKGNILERFSAQQFPDLHSELNLSSLELGDSALYFCASSVGLAGGNTGELFFGEGSRLTVL.

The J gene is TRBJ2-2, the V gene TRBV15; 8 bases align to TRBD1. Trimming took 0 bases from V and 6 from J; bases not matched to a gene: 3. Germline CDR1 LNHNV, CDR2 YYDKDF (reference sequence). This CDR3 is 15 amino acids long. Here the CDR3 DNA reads TGTGCCACCAGCAGAGAACAGGGGGGCCCCGGGGAGCTGTTTTTT. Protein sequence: CATSREQGGPGELFF.

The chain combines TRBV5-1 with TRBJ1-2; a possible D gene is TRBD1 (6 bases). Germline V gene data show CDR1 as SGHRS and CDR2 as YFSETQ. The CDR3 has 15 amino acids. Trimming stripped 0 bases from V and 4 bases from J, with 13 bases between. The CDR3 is CASSLESGHGYGYTF. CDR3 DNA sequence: TGCGCCAGCAGCTTGGAATCGGGACACGGCTATGGCTACACCTTC.

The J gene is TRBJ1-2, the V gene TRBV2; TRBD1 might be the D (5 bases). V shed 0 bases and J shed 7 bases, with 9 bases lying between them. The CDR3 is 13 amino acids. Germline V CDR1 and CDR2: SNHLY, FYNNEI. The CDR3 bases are TGTGCCAGCAGTGAAGCTGTAGGGGCTGGCTACACCTTC. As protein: CASSEAVGAGYTF. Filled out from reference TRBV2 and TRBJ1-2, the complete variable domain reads EPEVTQTPSHQVTQMGQEVILRCVPISNHLYFYWYRQILGQKVEFLVSFYNNEISEKSEIFDDQFSVERPDGSNFTLKIRSTKLEDSAMYFCASSEAVGAGYTFGSGTRLTVV.